The sequence of this T cell receptor (beta chain) was determined in a study of T cell responses to AZD1222 COVID-19 vaccine. Broader study findings: AZD1222 recipients seropositive at baseline numbered only five to seven. Spike-wide coverage was observed for vaccine-associated CD4 TCRs, with dominant responses at 160-218 and 743-854. Unmutated variant regions are reportedly the target of nearly half of TCRs that are spike-specific. Repertoires were obtained solely post-peak T cell response.

Germline loops: CDR1 SNHLY, CDR2 FYNNEI. This CDR3 contains 13 residues. V lost 6 bases, J lost 2 bases, and 10 bases lay in between. A note on this clone: Its antigen is not known.

Measured with immunoSEQ multiplex PCR; TCRdb has only the in-frame clones, and not every one. The top ten clones hold roughly 16% of a sample with about 85,000 clones, 80% to 90% of them seen once. Sequencing used peripheral blood, obtained on day 0 of AZD1222 vaccination. The chain is built from TRBV2 and TRBJ1-2; no clear D. This TCR was sampled from an adult in good health. The CDR3 spells CASRDFTNYGYTF. The CDR3 DNA reads as TGTGCCAGCAGGGATTTCACCAACTATGGCTACACCTTC.